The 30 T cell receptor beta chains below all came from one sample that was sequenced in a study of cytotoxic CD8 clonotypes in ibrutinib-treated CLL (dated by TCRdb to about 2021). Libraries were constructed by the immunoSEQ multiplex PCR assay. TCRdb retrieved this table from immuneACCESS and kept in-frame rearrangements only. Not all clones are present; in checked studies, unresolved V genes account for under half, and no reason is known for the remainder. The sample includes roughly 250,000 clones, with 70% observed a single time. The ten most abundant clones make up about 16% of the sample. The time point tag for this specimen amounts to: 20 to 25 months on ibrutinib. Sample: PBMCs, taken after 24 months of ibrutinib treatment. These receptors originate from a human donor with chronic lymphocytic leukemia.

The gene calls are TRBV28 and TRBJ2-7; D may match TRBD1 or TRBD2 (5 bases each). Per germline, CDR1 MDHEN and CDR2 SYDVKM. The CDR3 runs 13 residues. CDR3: CVIGPGSSYEQYF. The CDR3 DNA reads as TGTGTCATAGGGCCAGGGAGCTCCTACGAGCAGTACTTC.

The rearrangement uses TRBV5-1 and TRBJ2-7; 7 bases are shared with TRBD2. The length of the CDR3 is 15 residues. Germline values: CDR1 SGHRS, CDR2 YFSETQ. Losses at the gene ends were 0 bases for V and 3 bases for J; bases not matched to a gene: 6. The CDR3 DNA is TGCGCCAGCAGCTTGGAAGGCGGGAGACTCTACGAGCAGTACTTC. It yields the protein CASSLEGGRLYEQYF.

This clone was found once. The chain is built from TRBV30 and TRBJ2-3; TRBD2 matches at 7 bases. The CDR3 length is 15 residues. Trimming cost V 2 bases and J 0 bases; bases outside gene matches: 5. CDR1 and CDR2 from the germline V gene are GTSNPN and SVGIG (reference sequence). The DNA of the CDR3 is TGTGCCTGGAGTATGGTGGGAGGGAGCACAGATACGCAGTATTTT. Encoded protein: CAWSMVGGSTDTQYF.

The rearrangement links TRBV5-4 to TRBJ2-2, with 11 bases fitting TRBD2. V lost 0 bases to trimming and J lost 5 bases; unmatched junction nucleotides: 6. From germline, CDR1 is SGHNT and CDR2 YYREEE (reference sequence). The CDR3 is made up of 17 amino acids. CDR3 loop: CASSLASTSGRTGELFF. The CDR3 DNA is TGTGCCAGCAGCTTGGCCTCAACTAGCGGGAGAACCGGGGAGCTGTTTTTT.

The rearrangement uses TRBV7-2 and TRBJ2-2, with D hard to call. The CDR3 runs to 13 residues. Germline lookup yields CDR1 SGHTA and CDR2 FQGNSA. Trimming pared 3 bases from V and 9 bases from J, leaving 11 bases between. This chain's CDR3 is CASSFGRDRELFF. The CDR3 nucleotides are TGTGCCAGCAGCTTCGGTCGTGACCGGGAGCTGTTTTTT.

CDR3 protein: CASSLDSSGPYNEQFF. The CDR3 DNA is TGTGCCAGCAGCTTAGATTCCAGCGGCCCTTACAATGAGCAGTTCTTC. The chain links TRBV11-2 to TRBJ2-1; possibly TRBD2 for D (5 bases). The V gene's germline CDR1 is SGHAT and CDR2 FQNNGV. The length of the CDR3 is 16 residues. V was trimmed by 0 bases and J by 4 bases, leaving 13 bases between them.

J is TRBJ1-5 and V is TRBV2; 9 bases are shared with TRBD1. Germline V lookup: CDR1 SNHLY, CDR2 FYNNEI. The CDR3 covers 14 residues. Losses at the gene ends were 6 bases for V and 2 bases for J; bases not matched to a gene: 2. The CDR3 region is CASRRTGGNQPQHF. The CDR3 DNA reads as TGTGCCAGCAGGCGGACAGGGGGCAATCAGCCCCAGCATTTT.

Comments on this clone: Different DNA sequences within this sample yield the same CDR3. The CDR3 region is CASSPSGANVLTF. DNA of the CDR3: TGTGCCAGCTCACCGTCAGGGGCCAACGTCCTGACTTTC. The chain employs TRBV18 and TRBJ2-6, with D hard to call. The CDR3 consists of 13 residues. V shed 3 bases and J shed 4 bases, with 4 bases lying between them. Germline CDR1 is KGHSH and CDR2 is LQKENI.

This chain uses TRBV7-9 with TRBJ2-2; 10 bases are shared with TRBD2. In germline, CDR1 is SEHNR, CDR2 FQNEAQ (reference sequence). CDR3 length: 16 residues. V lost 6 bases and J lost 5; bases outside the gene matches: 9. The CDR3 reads CASSLRPSGSTGELFF. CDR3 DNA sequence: TGTGCCAGCAGTCTAAGGCCTAGCGGGAGTACCGGGGAGCTGTTTTTT.

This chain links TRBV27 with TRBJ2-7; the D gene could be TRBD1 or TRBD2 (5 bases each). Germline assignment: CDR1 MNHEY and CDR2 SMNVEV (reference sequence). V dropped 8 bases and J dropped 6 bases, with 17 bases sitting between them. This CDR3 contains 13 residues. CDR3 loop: CASAPGPQAEQYF. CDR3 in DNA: TGTGCCAGCGCTCCGGGACCCCAGGCCGAGCAGTACTTC.

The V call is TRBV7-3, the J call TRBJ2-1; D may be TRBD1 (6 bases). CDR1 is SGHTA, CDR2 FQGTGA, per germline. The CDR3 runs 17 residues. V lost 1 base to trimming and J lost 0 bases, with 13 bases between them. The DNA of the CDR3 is TGTGCCAGCAGCTTAATGGGGGCAGGGAACTCCTACAATGAGCAGTTCTTC. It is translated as CASSLMGAGNSYNEQFF.

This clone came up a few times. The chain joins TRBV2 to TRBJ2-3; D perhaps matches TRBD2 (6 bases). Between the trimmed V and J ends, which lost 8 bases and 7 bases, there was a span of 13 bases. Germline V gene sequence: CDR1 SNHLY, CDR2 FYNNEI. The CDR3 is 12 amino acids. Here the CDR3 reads CASLWSGYTQYF. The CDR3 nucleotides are TGTGCCAGCCTATGGAGCGGGTATACGCAGTATTTT. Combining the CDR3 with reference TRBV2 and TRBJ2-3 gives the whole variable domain EPEVTQTPSHQVTQMGQEVILRCVPISNHLYFYWYRQILGQKVEFLVSFYNNEISEKSEIFDDQFSVERPDGSNFTLKIRSTKLEDSAMYFCASLWSGYTQYFGPGTRLTVL.

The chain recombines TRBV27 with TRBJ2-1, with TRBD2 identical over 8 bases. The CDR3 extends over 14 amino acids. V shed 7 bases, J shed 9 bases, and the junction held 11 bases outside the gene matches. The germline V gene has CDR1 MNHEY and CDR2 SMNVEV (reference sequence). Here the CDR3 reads CASTLNGLATEQFF. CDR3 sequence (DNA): TGTGCCAGCACCCTTAACGGACTAGCCACTGAGCAGTTCTTC.

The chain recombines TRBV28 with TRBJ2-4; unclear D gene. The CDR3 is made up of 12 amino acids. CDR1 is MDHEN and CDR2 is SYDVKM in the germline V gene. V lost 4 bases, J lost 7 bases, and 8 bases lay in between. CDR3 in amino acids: CASSSLANIQYF. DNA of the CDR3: TGTGCCAGCAGTTCGCTTGCTAACATTCAGTACTTC.

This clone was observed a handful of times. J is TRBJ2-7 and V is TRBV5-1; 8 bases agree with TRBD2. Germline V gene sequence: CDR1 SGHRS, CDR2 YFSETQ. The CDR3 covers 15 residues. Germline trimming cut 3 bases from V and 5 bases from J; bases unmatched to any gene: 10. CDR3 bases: TGCGCCAGCAGCTCCCCGGGACTAGGGTTCCACGAGCAGTACTTC. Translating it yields CASSSPGLGFHEQYF.

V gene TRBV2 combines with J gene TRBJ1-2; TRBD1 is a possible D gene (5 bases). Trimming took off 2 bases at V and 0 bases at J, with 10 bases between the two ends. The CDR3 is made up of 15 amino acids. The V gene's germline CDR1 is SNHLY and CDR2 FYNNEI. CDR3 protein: CASSEWRGANYGYTF. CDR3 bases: TGTGCCAGCAGTGAATGGAGGGGCGCTAACTATGGCTACACCTTC. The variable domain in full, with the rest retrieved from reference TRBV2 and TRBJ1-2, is EPEVTQTPSHQVTQMGQEVILRCVPISNHLYFYWYRQILGQKVEFLVSFYNNEISEKSEIFDDQFSVERPDGSNFTLKIRSTKLEDSAMYFCASSEWRGANYGYTFGSGTRLTVV.

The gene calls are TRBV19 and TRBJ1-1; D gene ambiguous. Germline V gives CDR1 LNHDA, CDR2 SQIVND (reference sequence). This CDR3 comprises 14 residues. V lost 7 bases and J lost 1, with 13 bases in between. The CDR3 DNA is TGTGCCAGTAATAAGGGTCGCAGGAACACTGAAGCTTTCTTT. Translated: CASNKGRRNTEAFF.

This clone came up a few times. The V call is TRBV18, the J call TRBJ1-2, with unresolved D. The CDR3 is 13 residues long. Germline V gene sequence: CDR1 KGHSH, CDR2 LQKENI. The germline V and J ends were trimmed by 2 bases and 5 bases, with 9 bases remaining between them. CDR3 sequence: CASSPGDRYGYTF. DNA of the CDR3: TGTGCCAGCTCACCAGGGGATCGGTATGGCTACACCTTC.

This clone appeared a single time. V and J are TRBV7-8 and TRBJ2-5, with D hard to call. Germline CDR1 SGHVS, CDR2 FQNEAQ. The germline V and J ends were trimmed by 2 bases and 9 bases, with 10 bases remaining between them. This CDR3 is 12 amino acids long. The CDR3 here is CASSLLESAQYF. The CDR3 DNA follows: TGTGCCAGCAGCTTACTCGAGAGCGCCCAGTACTTC.

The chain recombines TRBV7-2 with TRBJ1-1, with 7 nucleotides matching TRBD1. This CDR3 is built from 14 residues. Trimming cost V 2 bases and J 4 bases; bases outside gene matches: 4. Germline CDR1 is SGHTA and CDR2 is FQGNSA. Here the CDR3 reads CASSLFSGGTEAFF. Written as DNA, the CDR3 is TGTGCCAGCAGCTTATTTTCAGGGGGCACTGAAGCTTTCTTT.

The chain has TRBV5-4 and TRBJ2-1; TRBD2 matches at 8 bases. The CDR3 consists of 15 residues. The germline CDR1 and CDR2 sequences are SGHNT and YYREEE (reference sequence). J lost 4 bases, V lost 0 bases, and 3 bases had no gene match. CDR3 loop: CASSLEPSGYNEQFF. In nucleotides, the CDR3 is TGTGCCAGCAGCTTGGAGCCTAGCGGGTACAATGAGCAGTTCTTC.

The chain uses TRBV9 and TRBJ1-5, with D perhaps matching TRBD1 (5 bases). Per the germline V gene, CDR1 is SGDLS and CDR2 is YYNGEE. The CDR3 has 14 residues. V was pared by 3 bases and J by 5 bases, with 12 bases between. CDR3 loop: CASSGAGSDQPQHF. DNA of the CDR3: TGTGCCAGCAGCGGCGCAGGGTCTGATCAGCCCCAGCATTTT.

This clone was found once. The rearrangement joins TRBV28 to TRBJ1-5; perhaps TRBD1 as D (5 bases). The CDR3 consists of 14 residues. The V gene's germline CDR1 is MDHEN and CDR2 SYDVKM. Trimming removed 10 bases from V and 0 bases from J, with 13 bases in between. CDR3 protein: CATGAGYSNQPQHF. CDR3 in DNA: TGTGCCACCGGGGCCGGTTATAGCAATCAGCCCCAGCATTTT. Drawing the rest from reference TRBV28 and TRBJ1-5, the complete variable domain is DVKVTQSSRYLVKRTGEKVFLECVQDMDHENMFWYRQDPGLGLRLIYFSYDVKMKEKGDIPEGYSVSREKKERFSLILESASTNQTSMYLCATGAGYSNQPQHFGDGTRLSIL.

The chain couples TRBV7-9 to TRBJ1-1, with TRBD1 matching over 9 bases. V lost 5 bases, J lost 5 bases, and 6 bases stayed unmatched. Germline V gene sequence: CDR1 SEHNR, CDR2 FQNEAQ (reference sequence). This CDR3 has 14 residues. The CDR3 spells CASSQQGAGTEAFF. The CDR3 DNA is TGTGCCAGCAGCCAACAGGGGGCAGGGACTGAAGCTTTCTTT. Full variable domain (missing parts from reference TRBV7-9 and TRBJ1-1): DTGVSQNPRHKITKRGQNVTFRCDPISEHNRLYWYRQTLGQGPEFLTYFQNEAQLEKSRLLSDRFSAERPKGSFSTLEIQRTEQGDSAMYLCASSQQGAGTEAFFGQGTRLTVV.

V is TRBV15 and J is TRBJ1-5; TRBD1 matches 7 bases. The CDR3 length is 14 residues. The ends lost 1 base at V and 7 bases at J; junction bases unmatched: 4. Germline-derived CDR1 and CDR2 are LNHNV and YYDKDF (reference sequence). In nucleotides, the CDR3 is TGTGCCACCAGCAGAGGACAGGGCTTCCAGCCCCAGCATTTT. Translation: CATSRGQGFQPQHF.

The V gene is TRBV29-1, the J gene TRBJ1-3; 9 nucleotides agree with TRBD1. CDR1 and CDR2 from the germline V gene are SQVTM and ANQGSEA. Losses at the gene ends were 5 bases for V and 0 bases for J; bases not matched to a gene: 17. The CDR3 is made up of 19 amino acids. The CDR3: CSVSRSGTGSYSSGNTIYF. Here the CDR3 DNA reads TGCAGCGTTAGTAGGTCCGGGACAGGGTCCTACTCCTCTGGAAACACCATATATTTT.

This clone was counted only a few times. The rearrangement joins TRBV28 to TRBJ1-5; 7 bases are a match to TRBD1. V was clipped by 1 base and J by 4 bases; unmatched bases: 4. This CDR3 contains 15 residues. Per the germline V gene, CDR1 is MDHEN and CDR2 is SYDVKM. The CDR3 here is CASSLSRQGNQPQHF. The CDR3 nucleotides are TGTGCCAGCAGTTTATCGCGACAGGGAAATCAGCCCCAGCATTTT.

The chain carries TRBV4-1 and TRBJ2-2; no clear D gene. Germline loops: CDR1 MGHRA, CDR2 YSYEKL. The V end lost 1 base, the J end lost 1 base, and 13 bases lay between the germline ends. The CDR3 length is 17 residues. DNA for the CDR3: TGCGCCAGCAGCCAAGTGAGAATAACGGGGAACACCGGGGAGCTGTTTTTT. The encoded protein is CASSQVRITGNTGELFF.

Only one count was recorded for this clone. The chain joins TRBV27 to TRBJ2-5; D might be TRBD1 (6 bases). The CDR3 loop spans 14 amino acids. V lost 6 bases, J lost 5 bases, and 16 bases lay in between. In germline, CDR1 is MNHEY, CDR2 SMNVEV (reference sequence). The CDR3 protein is CASSRQGPVETQYF. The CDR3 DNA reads TGTGCCAGCAGCCGGCAGGGGCCGGTGGAGACCCAGTACTTC.

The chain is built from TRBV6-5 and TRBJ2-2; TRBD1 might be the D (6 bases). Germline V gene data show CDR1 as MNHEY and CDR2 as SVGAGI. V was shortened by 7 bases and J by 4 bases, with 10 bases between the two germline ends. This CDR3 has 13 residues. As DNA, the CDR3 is TGTGCCAGCACCGACAGGCGCACCGGGGAGCTGTTTTTT. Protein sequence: CASTDRRTGELFF.